This T cell receptor beta chain was sequenced in a study of blood T cell repertoires in COVID-19. On the study more broadly: From the United States, Italy and Spain came samples of acute and convalescent COVID-19. Sources were T cells, B-cell-depleted T cells, or PBMCs; the material itself was cDNA or gDNA.

Germline values: CDR1 ENHRY, CDR2 SYGVKD. This CDR3 contains 15 residues. V dropped 3 bases and J dropped 0 bases, with 9 bases sitting between them. Authors' methods: Nucleated cell counts were estimated from reference gene primer amplification. Method: immunoSEQ multiplex PCR; TCRdb's copy keeps in-frame clones and lacks some. V, J and clone size were drawn from that table, and D and trimming were deduced from the DNA. The sample has around 68,000 clones; 80% to 95% are singletons. The specimen was peripheral blood. The chain is built from TRBV10-3 and TRBJ1-5, with D possibly matching TRBD1 (5 bases). This TCR was recovered from a man between 65 and 85 years old with active COVID-19. The CDR3 is CAISEGRDSNQPQHF. CDR3 coding DNA: TGTGCCATCAGTGAAGGCAGGGATAGCAATCAGCCCCAGCATTTT.